A selection of T cell receptor beta chains follows, all from one sample in a study of cytomegalovirus exposure and HLA in healthy donors. Some clones are missing from TCRdb's copy, which holds only in-frame ones; the method was immunoSEQ multiplex PCR. Of 150,000 to 200,000 clones in the sample, 80% to 85% were seen once. Sequencing input: PBMCs. The receptors stem from a male donor in good health and CMV-seronegative. Each CDR3 is given with its conserved first and last residue.

V gene	J gene	CDR3 protein
TRBV5-1	TRBJ2-5	CASSAGLAGGETQYF
TRBV29-1	TRBJ1-1	CSGTQGQGATEAFF
TRBV5-1	TRBJ2-3	CASSLDLGGRGDTQYF
TRBV11-2	TRBJ1-1	CASSFEGPNTEAFF
TRBV14	TRBJ1-1	CASSQGPTEAFF
TRBV6-5	TRBJ1-1	CASSYSITGNTEAFF
TRBV7-2	TRBJ2-4	CASSSSSGGDGLNIQYF
TRBV16	TRBJ2-1	CASTSGGTGYNEQFF
TRBV7-9	TRBJ2-1	CASEAYNEQFF
TRBV7-2	TRBJ1-5	CASSLGQGGQPQHF
TRBV9	TRBJ1-4	CASSGQINEKLFF
TRBV7-2	TRBJ2-3	CASSPRRLAGGRHTQYF
TRBV4-1	TRBJ2-5	CASSHTIGQGKETQYF
TRBV5-1	TRBJ1-4	CASSFGQGANEKLFF
TRBV30	TRBJ2-2	CAWSVQGGTGELFF
TRBV5-5	TRBJ2-3	CASSSRTGVGTDTQYF
TRBV18	TRBJ1-3	CASSPSGVGFVNTIYF
TRBV4-1	TRBJ1-3	CASSGQRSGTIYF
TRBV30	TRBJ1-1	CAWTLGGTEAFF
TRBV5-1	TRBJ1-3	CASSLAGQGRNTIYF
TRBV7-8	TRBJ1-2	CASSFGQGNYGYTF
TRBV7-2	TRBJ2-7	CASSLSRDLDEQYF
TRBV11-2	TRBJ2-3	CASSPLTGGGGHTQYF
TRBV5-1	TRBJ2-2	CASSLLDSNTGELFF
TRBV5-4	TRBJ2-3	CASSSRLAGDTDTQYF
TRBV2	TRBJ1-2	CASRTTDERNYGYTF
TRBV9	TRBJ2-2	CASSPRDSRDGELFF
TRBV6-5	TRBJ1-5	CASRSWESNQPQHF
TRBV11-2	TRBJ2-3	CASSLFGGSGTDTQYF
TRBV5-1	TRBJ2-5	CASRSTSGTGQETQYF
TRBV5-1	TRBJ1-1	CASSSTGFTTEAFF
TRBV7-9	TRBJ1-1	CASSHRQGARNTEAFF
TRBV25-1	TRBJ1-4	CASSGTRGVGAKLFF
TRBV6-1	TRBJ2-7	CASRARQSSYEQYF
TRBV7-9	TRBJ1-4	CASSATGSLGEKLFF
TRBV6-6	TRBJ2-5	CATGTSQETQYF
TRBV5-1	TRBJ1-1	CASSLLHRQGANTEAFF
TRBV7-2	TRBJ2-1	CASSLVSGTASYNEQFF
TRBV9	TRBJ2-7	CASSAGDSSYEQYF
TRBV5-4	TRBJ2-7	CASSAGQGKAYEQYF
TRBV7-9	TRBJ2-7	CASSSNRDRAYEQYF
TRBV7-9	TRBJ2-7	CSSSTPGQGYEQYF
TRBV20-1	TRBJ2-5	CSARVQETQYF
TRBV4-3	TRBJ1-2	CASSQETGRGYTF
TRBV7-2	TRBJ1-1	CASSRELVRYAEAFF
TRBV19	TRBJ2-1	CASSIPGQGAYNEQFF
TRBV9	TRBJ2-1	CASSADRGRSKYEQFF